This is a list of T cell receptor beta chains from one sample in a study of control samples from healthy donors and cancer patients. The assay was immunoSEQ multiplex PCR, and TCRdb's table has in-frame clones only and misses some. Of tens of thousands of clones listed, about four fifths were seen once; the top ten hold approximately 2.9%. Sequenced material: PBMCs. Receptors originate from a woman between 50 and 59 years old with lung cancer. Each CDR3 is given with its conserved first and last residue. A D gene is named only where the DNA matches it firmly. Size is omitted from some rows. Given values are once, few, many or a class for expanded clones.

>-|-|TRBJ1-6|TRBV29-1
TGCAGCGTGCAAACATCTTCGGTTGGTTCACCCCTCCACTTT
CSVQTSSVGSPLHF
>-|TRBD1|TRBJ1-5|TRBV30
TGTGCCTGGAGTGTAGGTTGGACAGGGGCAAGCAATCAGCCCCAGCATTTT
CAWSVGWTGASNQPQHF
>-|-|TRBJ1-1|TRBV3-1/TRBV3-2
TGTGCCAGCAGCTACAGCAGGGCGGGCACTGAAGCTTTCTTT
CASSYSRAGTEAFF
>few|TRBD2|TRBJ2-1|TRBV7-6
TGTGCCAGCAGCTCCCCGGTGCTTGGGGGGACTAGCGGTAGCAATGAGCAGTTCTTC
CASSSPVLGGTSGSNEQFF
>-|-|TRBJ2-2|TRBV5-4
TGTGCCAGCAGCCCCCCCCCAGGGACAACCGGGGAGCTGTTTTTT
CASSPPPGTTGELFF
>-|-|TRBJ2-7|TRBV27
TGTGCCACCCAACTAGGGCCTAATTACGAGCAGTACTTC
CATQLGPNYEQYF
>-|-|TRBJ1-3|TRBV5-1
TGCGCCAGCAGCTTGGGGGGTACCTACTCTGGAAACACCATATATTTT
CASSLGGTYSGNTIYF
>-|TRBD1|TRBJ1-1|TRBV30
TGTGCCTGGAGTGGACAACAGGGGGCGGGAACTGAAGCTTTCTTT
CAWSGQQGAGTEAFF
>-|TRBD1|TRBJ1-2|TRBV5-1
TGCGCCAGCAGCTGGGGGGAGACAGGGGGCCACGGTGGCTACACCTTC
CASSWGETGGHGGYTF
>-|TRBD2|TRBJ2-3|TRBV14
TGTGCCAGCAGCCAACTACCGGGACTAAGCACAGATACGCAGTATTTT
CASSQLPGLSTDTQYF
>-|-|TRBJ2-7|TRBV30
TGTGCCTGGAGTGCTCATGTGAGCCAGGGCCTTTCCTACGAGCAGTACTTC
CAWSAHVSQGLSYEQYF
>-|-|TRBJ1-1|TRBV9
TGTGCCAGCAGCGTAGCCCCTGTGGGCGGGACTGAAGCTTTCTTT
CASSVAPVGGTEAFF
>few|TRBD2|TRBJ2-3|TRBV7-9
TGTGCCAGCAGTTATCCGGGACTAGCGGGGGGCACAGATACGCAGTATTTT
CASSYPGLAGGTDTQYF
>-|-|TRBJ1-1|TRBV7-9
TGTGCCAGCAGCCTGGACCTCGCTGAAGCTTTCTTT
CASSLDLAEAFF
>-|TRBD1|TRBJ1-1|TRBV9
TGTGCCAGCAGCGTAGCCGGGACAGCCACTGAAGCTTTCTTT
CASSVAGTATEAFF
>once|TRBD1|TRBJ1-1|TRBV10-3
TGTGCCATCAGTGCCAGGGGGATGAACACTGAAGCTTTCTTT
CAISARGMNTEAFF
>once|-|TRBJ1-1|TRBV3-1/TRBV3-2
TGTGCCAGCAGCGAGATGGGTAACACTGAAGCTTTCTTT
CASSEMGNTEAFF
>few|-|TRBJ1-2|TRBV28
TGTGCCAGCATCCCTGGGGGGGGCTACTATGGCTACACCTTC
CASIPGGGYYGYTF
>-|-|TRBJ2-1|TRBV27
TGTGCCAGCAGTTTGGGGGGTTGGAATGAGCAGTTCTTC
CASSLGGWNEQFF
>few|TRBD1|TRBJ1-5|TRBV18
TGTGCCAGCTCACCTACGGGACAGGGGAATCAGCCCCAGCATTTT
CASSPTGQGNQPQHF
>few|-|TRBJ1-1|TRBV6-6
TGTGCCAGCAGTTACGAGGGCCGGGGGCCAAACACTGAAGCTTTCTTT
CASSYEGRGPNTEAFF
>-|TRBD2|TRBJ2-7|TRBV28
TGTGCCAGCAGTCGGACTAGCGGGTCCTCCTACGAGCAGTACTTC
CASSRTSGSSYEQYF
>-|-|TRBJ2-3|TRBV7-9
TGTGCCAGCAGCTTAATGCCGGGTACGCAGTATTTT
CASSLMPGTQYF
>-|-|TRBJ1-1|TRBV25-1
TGTGCCAGCAGTGCAGGGAAGAAAGCTTTCTTT
CASSAGKKAFF
>-|TRBD1|TRBJ1-1|TRBV11-3
TGTGCCAGCAGCTTAGGGGCAGGGGGGAACACTGAAGCTTTCTTT
CASSLGAGGNTEAFF
>-|TRBD1|TRBJ1-2|TRBV29-1
TGCAGCGTTGACGAGGGGGCGGACTATGGCTACACCTTC
CSVDEGADYGYTF
>-|TRBD1|TRBJ2-3|TRBV6-5
TGTGCCAGCAGTTGGGACAGCGGAGATACGCAGTATTTT
CASSWDSGDTQYF
>-|TRBD1|TRBJ1-1|TRBV6-5
TGTGCCAGCAGTTTACAATCGGGACAGGGGGTCCCTGAAGCTTTCTTT
CASSLQSGQGVPEAFF
>-|-|TRBJ1-2|TRBV12-3/TRBV12-4
TGTGCCAGCAGGGGGCTTTCATTTAATGGCTACACCTTC
CASRGLSFNGYTF
>-|-|TRBJ2-5|TRBV7-2
TGTGCCAGCAGCTTAGGAACGGGGGGCGAGACCCAGTACTTC
CASSLGTGGETQYF
>-|-|TRBJ2-1|TRBV24-1
TGTGCCACCAGGACCAACAGGGTACTAGGGGATGAGCAGTTCTTC
CATRTNRVLGDEQFF
>-|TRBD1|TRBJ2-7|TRBV6-5
TGTGCCAGTTTTCCGAGACAGGGGTCCTACGAGCAGTACTTC
CASFPRQGSYEQYF
>-|TRBD2|TRBJ2-5|TRBV7-2
TGTGCCAGCAGCTTAGCACCCCCCTTGAGCGGGGGGTCCAAAAAAGAGACCCAGTACTTC
CASSLAPPLSGGSKKETQYF
>-|-|TRBJ2-7|TRBV28
TGTGCCAGCAGTTTTCCGCTTTGGGACACGAGCTCCTACGAGCAGTACTTC
CASSFPLWDTSSYEQYF
>-|-|TRBJ1-5|TRBV2
TGTGCCAGCAGTGTCGGGGACTCCGGCAATCAGCCCCAGCATTTT
CASSVGDSGNQPQHF
>-|-|TRBJ2-5|TRBV25-1
TGTGCCAGCAGTGACTTTGGGGAGACCCAGTACTTC
CASSDFGETQYF
>-|TRBD2|TRBJ2-1|TRBV7-3
TGTGCCAGCAGTTCTATAGCGGGGGGGAATGAGCAGTTCTTC
CASSSIAGGNEQFF
>-|-|TRBJ1-2|TRBV5-4
TGTGCCAGCAGCTTCGAGGATAACTATGGCTACACCTTC
CASSFEDNYGYTF
>-|TRBD1|TRBJ2-7|TRBV27
TGTGCCAGCAGACGTGACAGGGCCACCTACGAGCAGTACTTC
CASRRDRATYEQYF
>-|-|TRBJ2-7|TRBV7-2
TGTGCCAGCAGCTTTTGGTCAGGGAATCTCTACGAGCAGTACTTC
CASSFWSGNLYEQYF
>-|-|TRBJ2-7|TRBV28
TGTGCCAGCACTCGGGGGAAAGGGTACGAGCAGTACTTC
CASTRGKGYEQYF
>few|-|TRBJ1-2|TRBV4-1
TGCGCCAGCAGCCAGGGAGCAGACGATGGCTACACCTTC
CASSQGADDGYTF
>-|-|TRBJ1-5|TRBV6-2/TRBV6-3
TGTGCCAGCAGTTACGAGGGCAATCAGCCCCAGCATTTT
CASSYEGNQPQHF